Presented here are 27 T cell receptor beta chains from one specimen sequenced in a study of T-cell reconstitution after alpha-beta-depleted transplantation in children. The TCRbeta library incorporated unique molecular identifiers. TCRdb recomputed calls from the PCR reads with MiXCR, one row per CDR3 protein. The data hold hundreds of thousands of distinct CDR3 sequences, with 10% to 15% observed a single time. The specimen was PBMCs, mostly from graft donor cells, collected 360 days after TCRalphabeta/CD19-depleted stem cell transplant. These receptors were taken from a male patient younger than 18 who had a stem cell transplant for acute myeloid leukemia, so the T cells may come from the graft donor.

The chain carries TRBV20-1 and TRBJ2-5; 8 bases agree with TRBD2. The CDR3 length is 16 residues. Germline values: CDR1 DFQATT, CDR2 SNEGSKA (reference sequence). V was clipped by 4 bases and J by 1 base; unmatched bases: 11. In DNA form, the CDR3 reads TGCAGTGCTATCCCACCGGGACTAGGCCTCCAAGAGACCCAGTACTTC. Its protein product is CSAIPPGLGLQETQYF.

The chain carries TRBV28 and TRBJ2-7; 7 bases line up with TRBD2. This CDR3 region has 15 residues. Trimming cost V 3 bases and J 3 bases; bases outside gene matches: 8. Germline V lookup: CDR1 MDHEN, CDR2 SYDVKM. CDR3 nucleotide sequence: TGTGCCAGCAGTTTCCGCGGGAGAATCCGCTACGAGCAGTACTTC. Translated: CASSFRGRIRYEQYF.

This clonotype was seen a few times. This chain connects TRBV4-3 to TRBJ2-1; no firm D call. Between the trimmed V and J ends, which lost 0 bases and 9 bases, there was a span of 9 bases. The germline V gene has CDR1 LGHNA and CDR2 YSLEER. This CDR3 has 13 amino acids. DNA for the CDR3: TGCGCCAGCAGCCAAGATGGCGGAACTGAGCAGTTCTTC. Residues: CASSQDGGTEQFF.

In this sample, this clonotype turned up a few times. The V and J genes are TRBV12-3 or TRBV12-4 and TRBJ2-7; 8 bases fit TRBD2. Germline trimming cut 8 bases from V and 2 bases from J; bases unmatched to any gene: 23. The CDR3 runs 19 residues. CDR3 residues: CASCSTPGWSGSITYEQYF. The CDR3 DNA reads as TGTGCCAGCTGTTCCACCCCCGGTTGGAGCGGGAGTATAACCTACGAGCAGTACTTC.

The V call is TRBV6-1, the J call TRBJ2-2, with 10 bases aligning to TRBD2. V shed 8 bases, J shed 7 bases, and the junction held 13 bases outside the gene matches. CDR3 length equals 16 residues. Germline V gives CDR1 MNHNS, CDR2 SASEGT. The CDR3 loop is CASRLLAGGMGGELFF. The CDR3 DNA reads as TGTGCCAGCCGCCTTTTAGCGGGAGGAATGGGCGGGGAGCTGTTTTTT.

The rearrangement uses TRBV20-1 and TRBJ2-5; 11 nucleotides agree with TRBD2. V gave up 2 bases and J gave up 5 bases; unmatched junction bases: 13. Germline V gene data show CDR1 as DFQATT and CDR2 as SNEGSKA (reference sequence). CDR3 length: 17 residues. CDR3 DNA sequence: TGCAGTGCTAGATCCCCACCACTAGCGGGAGTGTTGGAGACCCAGTACTTC. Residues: CSARSPPLAGVLETQYF.

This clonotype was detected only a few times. CDR3: CASSPGAGRGVLSYEQYF. CDR3 coding DNA: TGTGCCAGCTCACCAGGGGCAGGGAGAGGAGTGCTTTCCTACGAGCAGTACTTC. This chain links TRBV18 with TRBJ2-7, with D perhaps being TRBD1 or TRBD2 (5 bases each). This CDR3 has 18 residues. The ends were cut back, 2 bases at V and 1 base at J, with 21 bases in the middle. Germline CDR1 and CDR2: KGHSH and LQKENI.

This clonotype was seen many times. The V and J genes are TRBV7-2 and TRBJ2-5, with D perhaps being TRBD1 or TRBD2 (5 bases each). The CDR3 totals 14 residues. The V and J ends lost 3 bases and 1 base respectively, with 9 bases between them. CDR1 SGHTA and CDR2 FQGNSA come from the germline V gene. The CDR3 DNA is TGTGCCAGCAGCTTCGCGAGGGGCCAAGAGACCCAGTACTTC. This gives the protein CASSFARGQETQYF.

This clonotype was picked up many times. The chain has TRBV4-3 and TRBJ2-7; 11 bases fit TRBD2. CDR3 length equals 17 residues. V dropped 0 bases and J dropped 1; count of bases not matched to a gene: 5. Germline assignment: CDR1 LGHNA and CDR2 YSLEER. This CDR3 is CASSQDTLAGGSYEQYF. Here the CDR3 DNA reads TGCGCCAGCAGCCAAGATACCTTAGCGGGAGGGTCCTACGAGCAGTACTTC.

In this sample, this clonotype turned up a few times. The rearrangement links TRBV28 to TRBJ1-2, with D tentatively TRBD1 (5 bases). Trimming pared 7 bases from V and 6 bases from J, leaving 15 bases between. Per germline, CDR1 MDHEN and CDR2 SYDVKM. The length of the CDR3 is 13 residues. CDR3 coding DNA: TGTGCCAGCATGACAGTGAATATCGATGGCTACACCTTC. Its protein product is CASMTVNIDGYTF.

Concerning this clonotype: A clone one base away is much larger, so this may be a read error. The CDR3 DNA reads as TGCAGTGCTACACCGGACAGGGACGTAAGCTTAGAGACCCAGTACTTC. It specifies CSATPDRDVSLETQYF. This chain connects TRBV20-1 to TRBJ2-5; TRBD1 matches 8 bases. Germline assignment: CDR1 DFQATT and CDR2 SNEGSKA (reference sequence). Trimming cost V 4 bases and J 4 bases; bases outside gene matches: 14. The CDR3 extends over 16 amino acids.

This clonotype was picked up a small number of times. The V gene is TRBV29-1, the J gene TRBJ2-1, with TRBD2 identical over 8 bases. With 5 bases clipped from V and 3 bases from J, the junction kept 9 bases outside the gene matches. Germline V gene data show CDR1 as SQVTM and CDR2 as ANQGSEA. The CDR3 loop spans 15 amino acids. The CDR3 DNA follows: TGCAGCGTTAGGGGTAGCGGGACCTTCTACAATGAGCAGTTCTTC. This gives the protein CSVRGSGTFYNEQFF.

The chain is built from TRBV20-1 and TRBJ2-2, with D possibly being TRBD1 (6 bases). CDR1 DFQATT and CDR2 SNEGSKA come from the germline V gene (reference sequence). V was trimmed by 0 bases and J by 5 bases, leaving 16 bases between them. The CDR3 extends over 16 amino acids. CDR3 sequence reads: CSARDRRGGSTGELFF. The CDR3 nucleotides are TGCAGTGCTAGAGATCGGAGAGGGGGAAGTACCGGGGAGCTGTTTTTT.

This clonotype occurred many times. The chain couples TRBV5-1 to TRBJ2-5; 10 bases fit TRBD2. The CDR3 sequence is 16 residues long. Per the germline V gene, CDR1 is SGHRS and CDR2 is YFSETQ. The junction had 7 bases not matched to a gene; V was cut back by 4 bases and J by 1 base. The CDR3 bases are TGCGCCAGCAGCGTGGGGGCTAGCGGGAGCCAAGAGACCCAGTACTTC. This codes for CASSVGASGSQETQYF.

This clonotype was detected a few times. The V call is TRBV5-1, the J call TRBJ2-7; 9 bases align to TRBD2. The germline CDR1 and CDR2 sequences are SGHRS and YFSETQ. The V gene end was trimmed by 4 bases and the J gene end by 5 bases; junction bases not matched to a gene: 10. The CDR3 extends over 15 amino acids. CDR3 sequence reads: CASSPHGTSSHEQYF. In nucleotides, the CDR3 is TGCGCCAGCAGCCCCCACGGGACTAGCAGCCACGAGCAGTACTTC. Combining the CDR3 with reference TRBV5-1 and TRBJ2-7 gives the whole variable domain KAGVTQTPRYLIKTRGQQVTLSCSPISGHRSVSWYQQTPGQGLQFLFEYFSETQRNKGNFPGRFSGRQFSNSRSEMNVSTLELGDSALYLCASSPHGTSSHEQYFGPGTRLTVT.

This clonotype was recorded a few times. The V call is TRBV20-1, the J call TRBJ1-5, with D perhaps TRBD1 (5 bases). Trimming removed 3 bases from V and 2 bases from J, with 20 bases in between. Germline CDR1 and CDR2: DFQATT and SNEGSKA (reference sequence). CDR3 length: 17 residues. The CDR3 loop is CSARNLVRAGGNQPQHF. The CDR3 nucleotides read TGCAGTGCTAGGAACCTTGTCAGGGCCGGGGGCAATCAGCCCCAGCATTTT.

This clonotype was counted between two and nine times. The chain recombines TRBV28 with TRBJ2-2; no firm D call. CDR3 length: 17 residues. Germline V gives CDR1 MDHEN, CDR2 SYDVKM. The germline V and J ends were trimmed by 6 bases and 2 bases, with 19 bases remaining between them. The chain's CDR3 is CASSPILPGSNTGELFF. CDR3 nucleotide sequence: TGTGCCAGCAGCCCAATTTTGCCGGGCAGTAACACCGGGGAGCTGTTTTTT.

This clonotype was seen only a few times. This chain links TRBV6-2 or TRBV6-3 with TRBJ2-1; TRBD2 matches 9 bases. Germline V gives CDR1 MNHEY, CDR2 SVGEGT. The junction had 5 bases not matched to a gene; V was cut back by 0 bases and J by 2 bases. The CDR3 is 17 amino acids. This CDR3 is CASSYSHSGSTYNEQFF. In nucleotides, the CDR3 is TGTGCCAGCAGTTACTCCCATAGCGGGAGCACCTACAATGAGCAGTTCTTC.

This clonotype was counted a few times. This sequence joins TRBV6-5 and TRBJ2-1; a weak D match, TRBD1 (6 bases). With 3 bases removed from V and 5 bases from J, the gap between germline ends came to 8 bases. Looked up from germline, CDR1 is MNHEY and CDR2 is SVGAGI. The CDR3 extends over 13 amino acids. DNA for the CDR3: TGTGCCAGCAGTTATGGGGACAACAATGAGCAGTTCTTC. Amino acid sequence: CASSYGDNNEQFF.

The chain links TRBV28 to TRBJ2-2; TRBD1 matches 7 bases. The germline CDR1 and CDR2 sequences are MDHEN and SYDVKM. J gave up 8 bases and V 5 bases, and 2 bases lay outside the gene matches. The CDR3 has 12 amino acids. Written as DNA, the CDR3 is TGTGCCAGCAGTCGGGACAGAGGGGAGCTGTTTTTT. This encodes CASSRDRGELFF.

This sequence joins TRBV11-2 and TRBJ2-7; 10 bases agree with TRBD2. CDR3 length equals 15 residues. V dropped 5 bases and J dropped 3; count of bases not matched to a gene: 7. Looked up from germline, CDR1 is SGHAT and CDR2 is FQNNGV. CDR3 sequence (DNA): TGTGCCAGCAGCCAGACTAGCGGGCTTGGCTACGAGCAGTACTTC. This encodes CASSQTSGLGYEQYF.

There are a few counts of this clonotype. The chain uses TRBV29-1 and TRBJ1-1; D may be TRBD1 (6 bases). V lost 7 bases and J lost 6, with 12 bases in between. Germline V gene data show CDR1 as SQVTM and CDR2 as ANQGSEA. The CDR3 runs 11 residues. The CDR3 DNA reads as TGCAGCGGCAGGACAGTATCTGAAGCTTTCTTT. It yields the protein CSGRTVSEAFF.

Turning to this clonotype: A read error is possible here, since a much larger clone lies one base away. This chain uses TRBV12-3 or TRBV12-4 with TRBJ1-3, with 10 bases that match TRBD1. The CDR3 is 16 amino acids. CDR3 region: CANSPGDRGSGNTIYF. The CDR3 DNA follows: TGTGCCAACAGTCCCGGGGACAGGGGATCTGGAAACACCATATATTTT.

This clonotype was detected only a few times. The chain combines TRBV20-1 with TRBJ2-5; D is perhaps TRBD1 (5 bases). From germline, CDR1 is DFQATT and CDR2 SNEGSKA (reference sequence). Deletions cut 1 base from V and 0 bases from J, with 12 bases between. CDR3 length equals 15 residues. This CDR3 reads CSARGRTGNQETQYF. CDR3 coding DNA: TGCAGTGCTAGAGGTCGCACAGGCAACCAAGAGACCCAGTACTTC.

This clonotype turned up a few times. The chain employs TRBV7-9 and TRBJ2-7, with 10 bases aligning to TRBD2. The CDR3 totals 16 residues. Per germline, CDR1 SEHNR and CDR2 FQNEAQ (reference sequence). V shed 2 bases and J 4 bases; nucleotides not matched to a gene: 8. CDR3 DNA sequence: TGTGCCAGCAGCTTAAAAGCTAGCGGGAGACGGTACGAGCAGTACTTC. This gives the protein CASSLKASGRRYEQYF. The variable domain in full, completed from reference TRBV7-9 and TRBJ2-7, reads DTGVSQNPRHKITKRGQNVTFRCDPISEHNRLYWYRQTLGQGPEFLTYFQNEAQLEKSRLLSDRFSAERPKGSFSTLEIQRTEQGDSAMYLCASSLKASGRRYEQYFGPGTRLTVT.

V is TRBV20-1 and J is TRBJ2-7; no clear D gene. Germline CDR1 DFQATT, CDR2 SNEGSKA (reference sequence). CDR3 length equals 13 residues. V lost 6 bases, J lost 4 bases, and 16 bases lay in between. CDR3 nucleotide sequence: TGCAGTGCACGGTCTCGATCCTCTTACGAGCAGTACTTC. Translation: CSARSRSSYEQYF.

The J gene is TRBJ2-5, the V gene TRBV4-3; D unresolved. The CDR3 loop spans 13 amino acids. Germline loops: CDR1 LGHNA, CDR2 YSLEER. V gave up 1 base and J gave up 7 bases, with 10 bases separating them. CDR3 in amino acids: CASSQATSLTQYF. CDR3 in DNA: TGCGCCAGCAGCCAAGCGACGAGTCTGACCCAGTACTTC.